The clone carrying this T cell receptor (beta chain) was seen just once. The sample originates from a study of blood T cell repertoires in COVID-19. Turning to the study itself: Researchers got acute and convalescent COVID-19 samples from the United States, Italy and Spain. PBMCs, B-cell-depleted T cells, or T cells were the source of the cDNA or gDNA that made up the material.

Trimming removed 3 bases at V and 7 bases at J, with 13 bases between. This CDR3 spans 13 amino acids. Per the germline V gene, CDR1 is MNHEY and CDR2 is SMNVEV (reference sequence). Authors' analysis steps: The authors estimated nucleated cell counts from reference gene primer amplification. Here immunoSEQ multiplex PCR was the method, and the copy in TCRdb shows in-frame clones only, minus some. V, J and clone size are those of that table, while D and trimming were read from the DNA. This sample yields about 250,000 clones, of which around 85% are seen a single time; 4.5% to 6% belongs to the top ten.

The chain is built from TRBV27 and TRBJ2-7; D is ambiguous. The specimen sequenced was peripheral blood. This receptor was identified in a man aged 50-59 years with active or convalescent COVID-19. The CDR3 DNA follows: TGTGCCAGCAGTTTTCCCGGTCCGATTGAGCAGTACTTC. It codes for CASSFPGPIEQYF.